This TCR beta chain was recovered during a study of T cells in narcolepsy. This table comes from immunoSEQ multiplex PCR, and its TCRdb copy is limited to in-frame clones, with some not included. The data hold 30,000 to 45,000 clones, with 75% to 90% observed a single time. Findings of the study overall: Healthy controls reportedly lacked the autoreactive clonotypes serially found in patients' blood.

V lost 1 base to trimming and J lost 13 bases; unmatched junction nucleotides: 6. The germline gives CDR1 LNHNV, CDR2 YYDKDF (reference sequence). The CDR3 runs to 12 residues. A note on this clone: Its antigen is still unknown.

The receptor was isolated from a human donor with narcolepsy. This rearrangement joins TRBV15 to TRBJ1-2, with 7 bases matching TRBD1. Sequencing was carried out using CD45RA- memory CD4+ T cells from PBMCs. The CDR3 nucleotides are TGTGCCACCAGCAGAGGGGACAGCTTCCGCACCTTC. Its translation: CATSRGDSFRTF.